Each of the 24 T cell receptor beta chains below was sequenced from the same sample in a study of CD8 T cells in Susac syndrome. A quantity of about 0.5 to 1 ug RNA underwent reverse transcription using random hexamers. Via MiXCR, TCRdb re-called the immunoSEQ multiplex PCR reads, giving one row per CDR3 protein. The top ten hold under 0.095% of the sample, which has 120,000 to 150,000 distinct CDR3 sequences, less than 95% seen once. Material for sequencing was CD4+ T cells from PBMCs. These receptors all come from a human donor in good health.

The chain couples TRBV24-1 to TRBJ2-2, with D tentatively TRBD1 (6 bases). This CDR3 contains 16 residues. CDR1 is KGHDR, CDR2 SFDVKD, per germline. The V gene lost 3 bases and the J gene lost 1 base, with 11 bases spanning the gap. The CDR3 DNA sequence: TGTGCCACCAGTGATGCAAGGACAGAGAACACCGGGGAGCTGTTTTTT. This gives the protein CATSDARTENTGELFF.

This clonotype was counted a single time. V is TRBV4-1 and J is TRBJ2-3, with a possible D match to TRBD2 (6 bases). Germline V gene sequence: CDR1 MGHRA, CDR2 YSYEKL. The germline V and J ends were trimmed by 0 bases and 4 bases, with 11 bases remaining between them. This CDR3 is 15 amino acids long. The CDR3 protein is CASSQDDGRSDTQYF. The CDR3 DNA reads TGCGCCAGCAGCCAAGACGACGGGAGATCAGATACGCAGTATTTT.

The chain has TRBV6-1 and TRBJ1-1; D is possibly TRBD1 (6 bases). Trimming stripped 7 bases from V and 0 bases from J, with 15 bases between. The CDR3 runs to 15 residues. Germline lookup yields CDR1 MNHNS and CDR2 SASEGT. DNA for the CDR3: TGTGCCAGCACCCGCGGACAGATACTGAACACTGAAGCTTTCTTT. This codes for CASTRGQILNTEAFF.

This clonotype was recorded once. The V call is TRBV5-1, the J call TRBJ1-5; 9 bases line up with TRBD1. Germline V gene data show CDR1 as SGHRS and CDR2 as YFSETQ. This CDR3 is built from 15 residues. The ends lost 0 bases at V and 9 bases at J; junction bases unmatched: 7. CDR3 protein: CASSLAPTGGTPQHF. CDR3 nucleotides: TGCGCCAGCAGCTTGGCCCCAACAGGGGGCACGCCCCAGCATTTT.

The chain couples TRBV2 to TRBJ1-2; D might be TRBD1 (5 bases). V was shortened by 6 bases and J by 0 bases, with 11 bases between the two germline ends. Germline loops: CDR1 SNHLY, CDR2 FYNNEI. This CDR3 is 14 amino acids long. The DNA for the CDR3 is TGTGCCAGCAGCCCAGGGCCCTCTAACTATGGCTACACCTTC. Translating it yields CASSPGPSNYGYTF.

V and J are TRBV30 and TRBJ1-1; weak D call: TRBD1 (5 bases). This CDR3 has 14 amino acids. The V gene lost 4 bases and the J gene lost 2 bases, with 14 bases spanning the gap. CDR1 is GTSNPN, CDR2 SVGIG, per germline (reference sequence). In DNA, the CDR3 is TGTGCCTGGACCCCGGGGGGTCTTAACACTGAAGCTTTCTTT. As protein: CAWTPGGLNTEAFF.

J is TRBJ2-5 and V is TRBV10-3; TRBD2 matches 7 bases. The CDR3 has 13 residues. CDR1 and CDR2 from the germline V gene are ENHRY and SYGVKD. With V trimmed by 10 bases and J by 10 bases, 15 bases remained unmatched. This CDR3 reads CATTGSSSGDQYF. CDR3 DNA: TGTGCCACCACGGGGAGCTCCAGCGGGGACCAGTACTTC.

The chain combines TRBV7-6 with TRBJ1-3, with D possibly matching TRBD1 (5 bases). The CDR3 consists of 16 residues. The germline V gene encodes CDR1 SGHVS and CDR2 FNYEAQ. Trimming stripped 3 bases from V and 0 bases from J, with 12 bases between. The CDR3 loop is CASSFPGTDSGNTIYF. In nucleotides, the CDR3 is TGTGCCAGCAGCTTCCCCGGGACGGACTCTGGAAACACCATATATTTT.

This clonotype was counted only a few times. CDR3 loop: CASSQVDLVSYNEQFF. The CDR3 DNA is TGCGCCAGCAGCCAAGTCGACCTCGTATCCTACAATGAGCAGTTCTTC. The chain couples TRBV4-1 to TRBJ2-1, with no clear D. CDR3 length: 16 amino acids. The germline V gene has CDR1 MGHRA and CDR2 YSYEKL. Trimming left V 1 base short and J 1 base short, with 11 bases between.

The chain couples TRBV23-1 to TRBJ2-5; D may correspond to TRBD1 or TRBD2 (6 bases each). TRBV23-1 is marked as an open reading frame, function uncertain. The CDR3 has 15 amino acids. The ends were cut back, 5 bases at V and 3 bases at J, with 16 bases in the middle. CDR3 region: CASSAKQGLEETQYF. The DNA for the CDR3 is TGCGCCAGCAGTGCCAAACAGGGACTGGAAGAGACCCAGTACTTC.

The chain uses TRBV2 and TRBJ2-1, with a tentative D call TRBD2 (5 bases). V was shortened by 7 bases and J by 9 bases, with 10 bases between the two germline ends. CDR1 is SNHLY, CDR2 FYNNEI, per germline. The CDR3 totals 11 residues. The CDR3 loop reads CASNSDGEQFF. The CDR3 DNA is TGTGCCAGCAATAGCGACGGTGAGCAGTTCTTC.

The CDR3 sequence is CASSLIAKNIQYF. CDR3 bases: TGTGCCAGCAGCTTAATAGCCAAAAACATTCAGTACTTC. This chain uses TRBV7-9 with TRBJ2-4; the D is unclear. The CDR3 has 13 amino acids. From germline, CDR1 is SEHNR and CDR2 FQNEAQ (reference sequence). Trimming pared 2 bases from V and 0 bases from J, leaving 2 bases between.

This sequence joins TRBV5-1 and TRBJ2-7; 13 nucleotides line up with TRBD2. J gave up 2 bases and V 4 bases, and 3 bases lay outside the gene matches. This CDR3 is 15 amino acids long. Germline lookup yields CDR1 SGHRS and CDR2 YFSETQ. In DNA form, the CDR3 reads TGCGCCAGCAGCAAGGGACTAGCGGGGCCCTACGAGCAGTACTTC. It specifies CASSKGLAGPYEQYF.

This chain uses TRBV19 with TRBJ1-1; unclear D gene. This CDR3 spans 13 amino acids. V lost 4 bases to trimming and J lost 5 bases, with 11 bases between them. Germline V gives CDR1 LNHDA, CDR2 SQIVND (reference sequence). The CDR3 loop is CASSTIPGTEAFF. The CDR3 DNA reads as TGTGCCAGTAGTACGATCCCAGGAACTGAAGCTTTCTTT.

The gene calls are TRBV5-1 and TRBJ1-2; D is uncertain. This CDR3 contains 14 residues. In germline, CDR1 is SGHRS, CDR2 YFSETQ. Trimming took off 0 bases at V and 1 base at J, with 7 bases between the two ends. The chain's CDR3 is CASSLGGVNYGYTF. DNA of the CDR3: TGCGCCAGCAGCTTGGGCGGAGTTAACTATGGCTACACCTTC.

V is TRBV16 and J is TRBJ2-7; 12 positions agree with TRBD1. There are 15 residues in the CDR3. V shed 1 base, J shed 7 bases, and the junction held 5 bases outside the gene matches. CDR1 is KGHSY and CDR2 is FQNENV in the germline V gene. CDR3 coding DNA: TGTGCCAGCAGCCAATGGGGACAGGGGGCCTTGGAGCAGTACTTC. Its protein is CASSQWGQGALEQYF.

The chain couples TRBV5-6 to TRBJ2-1; a possible D gene is TRBD1 (5 bases). This CDR3 spans 13 amino acids. Germline V gene data show CDR1 as SGHDT and CDR2 as YYEEEE. Trimming stripped 2 bases from V and 7 bases from J, with 10 bases between. CDR3 nucleotides: TGTGCCAGCAGCTTCATTGGGGCGAATGAGCAGTTCTTC. It translates to CASSFIGANEQFF.

CDR3 nucleotide sequence: TGTGCCAGCAGCTTTTTGGTAGAAGGTACCGGGGAGCTGTTTTTT. Translated, it gives CASSFLVEGTGELFF. The chain combines TRBV11-2 with TRBJ2-2; D not certain. CDR1 is SGHAT and CDR2 is FQNNGV in the germline V gene. The CDR3 is made up of 15 amino acids. V gave up 3 bases and J gave up 5 bases, with 13 bases separating them.

In nucleotides, the CDR3 is TGTGCCAGCAGCTTTCAAGCTAGCGGCCTCTACGAGCAGTACTTC. Encoded protein: CASSFQASGLYEQYF. The chain recombines TRBV7-2 with TRBJ2-7, with TRBD2 identical over 7 bases. With 3 bases clipped from V and 3 bases from J, the junction kept 8 bases outside the gene matches. The length of the CDR3 is 15 residues. The germline V gene has CDR1 SGHTA and CDR2 FQGNSA.

The table lists this clonotype with a count of one. The rearrangement uses TRBV18 and TRBJ1-1; D might be TRBD1 (6 bases). In germline, CDR1 is KGHSH, CDR2 LQKENI. Deletions cut 2 bases from V and 6 bases from J, with 13 bases between. The CDR3 runs to 14 residues. In DNA, the CDR3 is TGTGCCAGCTCACCAGGGGGCCTCAGTCCTGAAGCTTTCTTT. This encodes CASSPGGLSPEAFF.

The chain joins TRBV6-1 to TRBJ2-2; possibly TRBD1 or TRBD2 for D (5 bases each). CDR1 is MNHNS and CDR2 is SASEGT in the germline V gene. Trimming stripped 7 bases from V and 1 base from J, with 19 bases between. The CDR3 extends over 17 amino acids. In DNA, the CDR3 is TGTGCCAGCACCTCGAGGGGCCTAGCAGTGAACACCGGGGAGCTGTTTTTT. Translated, it gives CASTSRGLAVNTGELFF.

The chain links TRBV18 to TRBJ1-3; D may be TRBD1 (5 bases). In germline, CDR1 is KGHSH, CDR2 LQKENI. The CDR3 is made up of 17 amino acids. V lost 6 bases to trimming and J lost 7 bases, with 25 bases between them. The CDR3 here is CASSNTGPGTFGNTIYF. The DNA for the CDR3 is TGTGCCAGCTCTAACACCGGTCCGGGGACCTTCGGGAACACCATATATTTT.

The chain links TRBV5-1 to TRBJ1-1; a possible D gene is TRBD1 (6 bases). The CDR3 spans 14 residues. Germline V gene sequence: CDR1 SGHRS, CDR2 YFSETQ. The V end was cut by 3 bases, the J end by 5 bases, with 14 bases between. This chain's CDR3 is CASSSPGVGTEAFF. CDR3 nucleotides: TGCGCCAGCAGCTCCCCAGGGGTCGGGACTGAAGCTTTCTTT.

The rearrangement links TRBV3-1 to TRBJ1-1; 11 bases line up with TRBD1. The V gene end was trimmed by 4 bases and the J gene end by 5 bases; junction bases not matched to a gene: 0. This CDR3 contains 13 residues. CDR1 is LGHDT, CDR2 YNNKEL, per germline (reference sequence). CDR3 sequence (DNA): TGTGCCAGCAGCCGGGACAGGGGGACTGAAGCTTTCTTT. Translating gives CASSRDRGTEAFF.